This passage covers 24 T cell receptor beta chains from one sample sequenced in a study of cytomegalovirus exposure and HLA in healthy donors. TCRdb keeps only in-frame clones here, not all; method: immunoSEQ multiplex PCR. There are about 180,000 clones in the sample; 86% occur only once, and roughly 2.6% lies in the top ten. Sequencing was done on a sample of PBMCs. The source of these receptors is a man between 18 and 29 years old in good health and CMV-seropositive.

The J gene is TRBJ1-2, the V gene TRBV4-2; D gene uncertain. The CDR3 extends over 15 amino acids. Trimming removed 0 bases from V and 2 bases from J, with 10 bases in between. CDR1 and CDR2 (germline): LGHNA, YNFKEQ. CDR3 region: CASSQERSYNYGYTF. As DNA, the CDR3 is TGTGCCAGCAGCCAAGAAAGATCCTACAACTATGGCTACACCTTC.

The CDR3 is CASSQSGQRTDTQYF. DNA of the CDR3: TGTGCCAGCAGCCAATCGGGACAGCGCACAGATACGCAGTATTTT. This chain uses TRBV4-2 with TRBJ2-3, with 7 bases matching TRBD1. CDR1 and CDR2 (germline): LGHNA, YNFKEQ. V lost 2 bases and J lost 1; bases outside the gene matches: 3. The CDR3 covers 15 residues.

V gene TRBV6-5 combines with J gene TRBJ2-2; 7 nucleotides line up with TRBD1. The CDR3 has 15 amino acids. Germline CDR1 reads MNHEY; CDR2 reads SVGAGI. The trim removed 0 bases at V and 5 bases at J, leaving 3 bases unmatched. CDR3 loop: CASSYSNRGTGELFF. CDR3 in DNA: TGTGCCAGCAGTTACTCGAACAGGGGAACCGGGGAGCTGTTTTTT.

This clone was seen more than once but under ten times. This sequence joins TRBV2 and TRBJ1-6; a possible D gene is TRBD1 (5 bases). The CDR3 has 15 amino acids. Germline CDR1 SNHLY, CDR2 FYNNEI. V was clipped by 8 bases and J by 0 bases, with 11 bases between them. CDR3 coding DNA: TGTGCCAGCCATACAGGTGGCTCCTATAATTCACCCCTCCACTTT. Its protein product is CASHTGGSYNSPLHF.

This clone has more than one count but fewer than ten. The V and J genes are TRBV18 and TRBJ2-1, with a weak D call TRBD2 (6 bases). Trimming removed 4 bases from V and 4 bases from J, with 14 bases in between. Germline V lookup: CDR1 KGHSH, CDR2 LQKENI. The CDR3 covers 15 residues. The chain's CDR3 is CASSLIAVTYNEQFF. Written as DNA, the CDR3 is TGTGCCAGCTCACTCATAGCGGTAACTTACAATGAGCAGTTCTTC.

V and J are TRBV4-2 and TRBJ2-5; tentatively, D is TRBD1 (7 bases). Germline V gene data show CDR1 as LGHNA and CDR2 as YNFKEQ. CDR3 length equals 18 residues. Trimming cost V 0 bases and J 10 bases, with 27 bases left between them. The CDR3 protein is CASSQEVSAGQTKRIQYF. The CDR3 nucleotides read TGTGCCAGCAGCCAAGAGGTCTCCGCGGGACAGACCAAGAGAATCCAGTACTTC.

This clone was observed once. Here the CDR3 DNA reads TGTGCCAGCAGCTCCCGCCGGGACAGGGCAAGCTCCTACGAGCAGTACTTC. Its translation is CASSSRRDRASSYEQYF. The V call is TRBV7-9, the J call TRBJ2-7; 9 positions match TRBD1. Germline CDR1 reads SEHNR; CDR2 reads FQNEAQ (reference sequence). Trimming at V came to 4 bases and at J to 0 bases, leaving 10 bases not matched to a gene. The CDR3 runs to 17 residues. The whole variable domain, remainder taken from reference TRBV7-9 and TRBJ2-7, is DTGVSQNPRHKITKRGQNVTFRCDPISEHNRLYWYRQTLGQGPEFLTYFQNEAQLEKSRLLSDRFSAERPKGSFSTLEIQRTEQGDSAMYLCASSSRRDRASSYEQYFGPGTRLTVT.

This clone was recorded a few times. The chain uses TRBV7-3 and TRBJ2-1; D perhaps matches TRBD1 (5 bases). The CDR3 consists of 11 residues. The V end was cut by 5 bases, the J end by 7 bases, with 6 bases between. CDR1 and CDR2 from the germline V gene are SGHTA and FQGTGA. This CDR3 is CASSTGNEQFF. The CDR3 coding sequence is TGTGCCAGCAGCACAGGTAATGAGCAGTTCTTC.

The chain couples TRBV6-5 to TRBJ1-1; 9 bases match TRBD1. Trimming at V came to 6 bases and at J to 6 bases, leaving 8 bases not matched to a gene. The germline CDR1 and CDR2 sequences are MNHEY and SVGAGI. The CDR3 is made up of 14 amino acids. CDR3 region: CASRRTGGGSEAFF. CDR3 coding DNA: TGTGCCAGCAGACGTACAGGGGGCGGCTCTGAAGCTTTCTTT.

The chain recombines TRBV5-8 with TRBJ2-7; weak D call: TRBD2 (5 bases). Trimming removed 8 bases at V and 6 bases at J, with 30 bases between. The length of the CDR3 is 17 residues. CDR1 and CDR2 (germline): SGHTS, YDEGEE. This CDR3 reads CASPIRLIKPSGSEQYF. CDR3 nucleotide sequence: TGTGCCAGTCCGATTCGACTGATAAAGCCCTCTGGGAGCGAGCAGTACTTC.

The V call is TRBV5-1, the J call TRBJ2-1, with unresolved D. CDR3 length: 12 residues. V lost 0 bases and J lost 7, with 5 bases in between. Germline loops: CDR1 SGHRS, CDR2 YFSETQ. The CDR3 DNA reads TGCGCCAGCAGCTTGGCTGTGAATGAGCAGTTCTTC. This sequence encodes CASSLAVNEQFF.

The genes are TRBV27 and TRBJ2-7; 7 nucleotides line up with TRBD1. Germline CDR1 and CDR2: MNHEY and SMNVEV (reference sequence). J was trimmed by 5 bases and V by 4 bases; bases with no gene match: 8. CDR3 length equals 14 residues. The CDR3 nucleotides read TGTGCCAGCAGTTACCGGACAGGCTATGACGAGCAGTACTTC. It translates to CASSYRTGYDEQYF.

The chain is built from TRBV18 and TRBJ2-3; tentative D call: TRBD2 (5 bases). CDR3 size: 15 residues. Germline V gene sequence: CDR1 KGHSH, CDR2 LQKENI. Trimming shortened V by 5 bases and J by 0 bases, and 12 bases separated the two germline ends. As DNA, the CDR3 is TGTGCCAGCTCAGCTGACTACCTAAGCACAGATACGCAGTATTTT. This encodes CASSADYLSTDTQYF. Looking up the rest from reference TRBV18 and TRBJ2-3 gives the full variable domain: NAGVMQNPRHLVRRRGQEARLRCSPMKGHSHVYWYRQLPEEGLKFMVYLQKENIIDESGMPKERFSAEFPKEGPSILRIQQVVRGDSAAYFCASSADYLSTDTQYFGPGTRLTVL.

The chain joins TRBV7-6 to TRBJ2-5; 11 bases agree with TRBD2. Germline CDR1 and CDR2: SGHVS and FNYEAQ. The CDR3 consists of 15 residues. The V and J ends lost 7 bases and 5 bases, in that order; junction bases with no gene match: 9. CDR3 loop: CASTDRLAGKETQYF. The DNA of the CDR3 is TGTGCCAGCACCGATAGACTAGCGGGGAAGGAGACCCAGTACTTC.

The chain recombines TRBV5-1 with TRBJ2-7; possible D gene TRBD1, 7 bases. The CDR3 loop spans 12 amino acids. Trimming took off 2 bases at V and 7 bases at J, with 10 bases between the two ends. The V gene's germline CDR1 is SGHRS and CDR2 YFSETQ. This CDR3 reads CASSLQGREQYF. Here the CDR3 DNA reads TGCGCCAGCAGCTTACAGGGGAGGGAGCAGTACTTC.

The gene calls are TRBV11-2 and TRBJ1-1, with D possibly being TRBD1 (5 bases). Per germline, CDR1 SGHAT and CDR2 FQNNGV. This CDR3 is 14 amino acids long. V lost 4 bases and J 1 base, leaving 10 bases between the germline ends. CDR3: CASSSKQENTEAFF. The CDR3 DNA is TGTGCCAGCAGCTCAAAACAGGAGAACACTGAAGCTTTCTTT.

The CDR3 nucleotides read TGTGCCAGCAGCTTGGGAAGGGACAGGTCGTCGGATACGCAGTATTTT. It codes for CASSLGRDRSSDTQYF. The J gene is TRBJ2-3, the V gene TRBV5-8, with TRBD1 matching 8 bases. Germline assignment: CDR1 SGHTS and CDR2 YDEGEE. After removal of 0 bases from V and 6 bases from J, the junction contained 9 bases not matched to a gene. The CDR3 runs to 16 residues.

The chain uses TRBV7-6 and TRBJ2-3, with TRBD2 identical over 9 bases. The CDR3 covers 16 residues. Germline V gene data show CDR1 as SGHVS and CDR2 as FNYEAQ. V lost 5 bases and J lost 3; bases outside the gene matches: 9. CDR3 loop: CASSTSYSGRTDTQYF. CDR3 bases: TGTGCCAGCAGCACGTCCTATAGCGGGAGAACAGATACGCAGTATTTT.

This sequence joins TRBV5-6 and TRBJ2-1; TRBD2 might be the D (6 bases). V lost 0 bases and J lost 9, with 28 bases in between. Germline V lookup: CDR1 SGHDT, CDR2 YYEEEE. This CDR3 comprises 19 residues. The chain's CDR3 is CASSLDTSRWDSTFGEQFF. The CDR3 DNA follows: TGTGCCAGCAGCTTGGATACCTCTCGATGGGACTCCACCTTCGGTGAGCAGTTCTTC.

The V call is TRBV7-9, the J call TRBJ1-6; D is uncertain. Germline loops: CDR1 SEHNR, CDR2 FQNEAQ (reference sequence). The CDR3 loop spans 17 amino acids. Trimming took 2 bases from V and 0 from J, leaving 11 bases between them. CDR3 sequence: CASSLPTGGSYNSPLHF. The CDR3 DNA sequence: TGTGCCAGCAGCTTACCGACTGGCGGCTCCTATAATTCACCCCTCCACTTT.

This rearrangement joins TRBV18 to TRBJ2-6, with TRBD1 matching over 9 bases. Germline CDR1 and CDR2: KGHSH and LQKENI. CDR3 length: 19 residues. V trimming: 6 bases; J trimming: 4 bases; junction bases outside the gene matches: 16. This CDR3 reads CASSRLGQGQSSGANVLTF. For the CDR3, the DNA is TGTGCCAGCTCCCGCCTGGGACAGGGACAATCTTCAGGGGCCAACGTCCTGACTTTC.

The rearrangement links TRBV27 to TRBJ2-5, with a tentative D call TRBD2 (5 bases). Germline V gene data show CDR1 as MNHEY and CDR2 as SMNVEV (reference sequence). The CDR3 consists of 14 residues. V was cut by 6 bases and J by 3 bases, with 14 bases left in between. The CDR3 nucleotides are TGTGCCAGCAGATCCGGAGGCTATGAAGAGACCCAGTACTTC. Translation: CASRSGGYEETQYF.

This clone occurred once. The chain links TRBV15 to TRBJ2-3, with D perhaps TRBD1 (6 bases). Germline assignment: CDR1 LNHNV and CDR2 YYDKDF (reference sequence). CDR3 length equals 16 residues. The V and J ends lost 1 base and 3 bases respectively, with 14 bases between them. CDR3 DNA: TGTGCCACCAGCAGAGGGCGAGGGACAAGGACAGATACGCAGTATTTT. Amino acids: CATSRGRGTRTDTQYF.

The rearrangement links TRBV18 to TRBJ1-3, with a tentative D call TRBD1 (6 bases). This CDR3 has 16 residues. Trimming removed 10 bases at V and 2 bases at J, with 21 bases between. Germline CDR1 and CDR2: KGHSH and LQKENI. Here the CDR3 DNA reads TGTGCCACCAACCAAGGGGGGGCGCGAACTGGAAACACCATATATTTT. Residues: CATNQGGARTGNTIYF.